These 15 T cell receptor beta chains originate from one sample sequenced in a study of cytomegalovirus exposure and HLA in healthy donors. It was with 60 Vbeta and 13 Jbeta primers that the PCR ran. Libraries were prepared by immunoSEQ multiplex PCR; TCRdb keeps only in-frame clonotypes and omits some of them. This table lists 200,000 to 250,000 clones. Sequenced input: PBMCs. Receptors originate from a woman aged 25 to 45 in good health and CMV-seropositive.

The rearrangement links TRBV6-6 to TRBJ1-5; TRBD1 is a possible D gene (5 bases). This CDR3 region has 13 residues. V lost 6 bases, J lost 1 base, and 7 bases lay in between. CDR1 is MNHNY, CDR2 SVGAGI, per germline (reference sequence). Written as DNA, the CDR3 is TGTGCCAGCAGGGAGGGGAGCAATCAGCCCCAGCATTTT. This gives the protein CASREGSNQPQHF.

The rearrangement joins TRBV7-2 to TRBJ1-2; 7 bases agree with TRBD1. The V segment lost 0 bases and the J segment 6 bases; nucleotides outside the gene matches: 1. This CDR3 has 13 residues. Germline V gives CDR1 SGHTA, CDR2 FQGNSA. For the CDR3, the DNA is TGTGCCAGCAGCTTAGCCAGGGGGAATGGCTACACCTTC. It specifies CASSLARGNGYTF.

This chain joins TRBV27 and TRBJ2-7, with a weak D call TRBD2 (7 bases). With 0 bases removed from V and 0 bases from J, the gap between germline ends came to 15 bases. The length of the CDR3 is 17 residues. Looked up from germline, CDR1 is MNHEY and CDR2 is SMNVEV (reference sequence). CDR3 coding DNA: TGTGCCAGCAGTTTATCGGCAGGGGACTACCCCTCCTACGAGCAGTACTTC. As protein: CASSLSAGDYPSYEQYF.

The V gene is TRBV29-1, the J gene TRBJ2-1, with TRBD2 as a possible D gene (5 bases). The CDR3 sequence is 12 residues long. The V gene lost 7 bases and the J gene lost 3 bases, with 10 bases spanning the gap. CDR1 is SQVTM, CDR2 ANQGSEA, per germline. The CDR3 coding sequence is TGCAGCGGGCGGACTGGCTACAATGAGCAGTTCTTC. Amino acid sequence: CSGRTGYNEQFF.

The chain joins TRBV28 to TRBJ1-2, with TRBD1 as a possible D gene (6 bases). The CDR3 is 13 residues long. From germline, CDR1 is MDHEN and CDR2 SYDVKM. The ends were cut back, 6 bases at V and 13 bases at J, with 21 bases in the middle. As DNA, the CDR3 is TGTGCCAGCAGCCCCGCGGGGGCGTCGGGGGGCACCTTC. It translates to CASSPAGASGGTF.

V and J are TRBV11-2 and TRBJ1-5; 8 bases match TRBD1. The ends lost 5 bases at V and 6 bases at J; junction bases unmatched: 18. The germline gives CDR1 SGHAT, CDR2 FQNNGV. CDR3 length: 18 residues. CDR3 loop: CASSPSPGAGGRGQPQHF. The CDR3 DNA sequence: TGTGCCAGCAGCCCGTCGCCGGGGGCAGGGGGCCGCGGTCAGCCCCAGCATTTT.

The rearrangement joins TRBV7-2 to TRBJ2-1, with 12 bases lining up with TRBD2. V was clipped by 2 bases and J by 15 bases; unmatched bases: 8. This CDR3 comprises 14 residues. Germline-derived CDR1 and CDR2 are SGHTA and FQGNSA. The CDR3 bases are TGTGCCAGCAGCTTATGGGCTAGCGGGAGGGCGACGTTCTTC. The encoded protein is CASSLWASGRATFF.

V usage is TRBV7-2 and J usage is TRBJ2-3; TRBD2 matches at 7 bases. V lost 1 base to trimming and J lost 4 bases; unmatched junction nucleotides: 8. In germline, CDR1 is SGHTA, CDR2 FQGNSA. CDR3 length: 16 amino acids. The CDR3 DNA follows: TGTGCCAGCAGCTTAGTTGGGGGAGGGCCAGCAGATACGCAGTATTTT. Amino acid sequence: CASSLVGGGPADTQYF.

This rearrangement joins TRBV2 to TRBJ1-1; D gene uncertain. Trimming removed 3 bases at V and 1 base at J, with 15 bases between. The CDR3 covers 16 residues. CDR1 and CDR2 (germline): SNHLY, FYNNEI. The CDR3 bases are TGTGCCAGCAGTGACCCGGAGGACGGGAGGAACACTGAAGCTTTCTTT. It translates to CASSDPEDGRNTEAFF.

J is TRBJ1-5 and V is TRBV6-5, with a possible D match to TRBD1 (5 bases). The V end lost 0 bases, the J end lost 5 bases, and 11 bases lay between the germline ends. Germline loops: CDR1 MNHEY, CDR2 SVGAGI. CDR3 length: 15 amino acids. The CDR3 DNA sequence: TGTGCCAGCAGTTACTCCGACAGCGTCTATCAGCCCCAGCATTTT. It yields the protein CASSYSDSVYQPQHF.

The V call is TRBV2, the J call TRBJ2-7, with a tentative D call TRBD2 (6 bases). The CDR3 contains 14 residues. With 4 bases removed from V and 2 bases from J, the gap between germline ends came to 12 bases. Looked up from germline, CDR1 is SNHLY and CDR2 is FYNNEI. CDR3 nucleotide sequence: TGTGCCAGCAGTGGTAGGGGAGGTCCCTACGAGCAGTACTTC. This sequence encodes CASSGRGGPYEQYF.

In nucleotides, the CDR3 is TGTGCCAGCAGTGACACAGGGGTCAATCAGCCCCAGCATTTT. This codes for CASSDTGVNQPQHF. The chain employs TRBV6-1 and TRBJ1-5; 7 bases are a match to TRBD1. This CDR3 comprises 14 residues. Germline V gene data show CDR1 as MNHNS and CDR2 as SASEGT. The V gene end was trimmed by 3 bases and the J gene end by 3 bases; junction bases not matched to a gene: 2.

The J gene is TRBJ2-7, the V gene TRBV4-1, with a tentative D call TRBD2 (7 bases). Germline V gives CDR1 MGHRA, CDR2 YSYEKL. The CDR3 sequence is 18 residues long. Trimming shortened V by 0 bases and J by 4 bases, and 22 bases separated the two germline ends. The CDR3 spells CASSQDRGAVGPPYEQYF. In DNA, the CDR3 is TGCGCCAGCAGCCAAGACCGGGGGGCGGTCGGGCCCCCTTACGAGCAGTACTTC.

The chain joins TRBV7-9 to TRBJ2-3, with TRBD2 matching over 7 bases. Germline V gene sequence: CDR1 SEHNR, CDR2 FQNEAQ (reference sequence). The V and J ends lost 1 base and 2 bases, in that order; junction bases with no gene match: 3. This CDR3 has 15 residues. The CDR3 is CASSLGAGATDTQYF. The CDR3 DNA reads TGTGCCAGCAGCTTAGGTGCGGGAGCCACAGATACGCAGTATTTT.

The V gene is TRBV5-1, the J gene TRBJ2-3; tentatively, D is TRBD1 (6 bases). This CDR3 has 16 residues. Trimming removed 0 bases from V and 4 bases from J, with 15 bases in between. Germline V gene data show CDR1 as SGHRS and CDR2 as YFSETQ. The CDR3 DNA reads as TGCGCCAGCAGCTTGGCCTTGGCAGGGGCCTCAGATACGCAGTATTTT. It specifies CASSLALAGASDTQYF.